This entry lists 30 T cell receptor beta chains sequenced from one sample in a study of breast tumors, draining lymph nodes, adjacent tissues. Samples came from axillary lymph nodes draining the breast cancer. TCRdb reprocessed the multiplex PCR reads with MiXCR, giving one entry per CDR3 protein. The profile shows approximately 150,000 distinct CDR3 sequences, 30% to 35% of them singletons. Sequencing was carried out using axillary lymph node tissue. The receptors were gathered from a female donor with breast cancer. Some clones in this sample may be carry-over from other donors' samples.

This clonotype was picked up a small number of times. The CDR3 loop is CASSLALGQGNYGYTF. For the CDR3, the DNA is TGTGCCAGCAGCTTAGCGCTGGGACAGGGGAACTATGGCTACACCTTC. The chain combines TRBV7-8 with TRBJ1-2; 10 bases map to TRBD1. Unmatched junction bases numbered 3, after V lost 0 bases and J lost 2 bases. The CDR3 runs to 16 residues. The germline V gene encodes CDR1 SGHVS and CDR2 FQNEAQ.

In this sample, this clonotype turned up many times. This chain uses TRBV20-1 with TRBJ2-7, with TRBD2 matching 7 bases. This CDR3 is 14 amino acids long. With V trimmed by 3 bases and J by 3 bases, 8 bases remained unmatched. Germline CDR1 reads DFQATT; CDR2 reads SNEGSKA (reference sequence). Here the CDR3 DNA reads TGCAGTGCTAGGGGGGGGGGAAAGGGCTACGAGCAGTACTTC. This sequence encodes CSARGGGKGYEQYF.

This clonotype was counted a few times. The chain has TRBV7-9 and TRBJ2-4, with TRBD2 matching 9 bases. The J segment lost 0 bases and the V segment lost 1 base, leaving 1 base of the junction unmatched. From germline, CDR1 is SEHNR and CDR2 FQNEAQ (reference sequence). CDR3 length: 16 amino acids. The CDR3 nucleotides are TGTGCCAGCAGCTTAGAAGCGGGAGGAGCCAAAAACATTCAGTACTTC. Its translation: CASSLEAGGAKNIQYF.

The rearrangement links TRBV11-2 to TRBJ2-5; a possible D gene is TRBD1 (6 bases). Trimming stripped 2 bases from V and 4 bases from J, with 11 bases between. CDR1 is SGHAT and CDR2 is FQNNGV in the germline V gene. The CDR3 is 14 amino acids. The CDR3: CASSLTGFGETQYF. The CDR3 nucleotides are TGTGCCAGCAGCTTAACAGGGTTCGGAGAGACCCAGTACTTC.

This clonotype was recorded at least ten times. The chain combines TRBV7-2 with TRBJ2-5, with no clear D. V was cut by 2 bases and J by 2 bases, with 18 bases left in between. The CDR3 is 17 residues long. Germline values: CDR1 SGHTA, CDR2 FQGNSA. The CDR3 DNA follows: TGTGCCAGCAGCTTAAGGGTGGGTGCCCTAAGACAAGAGACCCAGTACTTC. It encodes CASSLRVGALRQETQYF. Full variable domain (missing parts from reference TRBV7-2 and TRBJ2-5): GAGVSQSPSNKVTEKGKDVELRCDPISGHTALYWYRQSLGQGLEFLIYFQGNSAPDKSGLPSDRFSAERTGGSVSTLTIQRTQQEDSAVYLCASSLRVGALRQETQYFGPGTRLLVL.

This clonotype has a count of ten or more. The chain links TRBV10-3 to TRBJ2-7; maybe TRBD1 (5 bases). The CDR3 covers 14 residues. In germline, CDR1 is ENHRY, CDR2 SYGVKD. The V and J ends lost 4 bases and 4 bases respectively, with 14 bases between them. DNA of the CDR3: TGTGCCATCAGTGGGCAGGGTACTGGATACGAGCAGTACTTC. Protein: CAISGQGTGYEQYF.

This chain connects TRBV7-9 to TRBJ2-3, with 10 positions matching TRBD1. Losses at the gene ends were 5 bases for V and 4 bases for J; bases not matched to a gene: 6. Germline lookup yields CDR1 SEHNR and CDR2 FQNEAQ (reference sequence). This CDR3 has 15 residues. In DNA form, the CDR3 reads TGTGCCAGCAGCGTGGGACAGGGGATCGCAGATACGCAGTATTTT. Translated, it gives CASSVGQGIADTQYF.

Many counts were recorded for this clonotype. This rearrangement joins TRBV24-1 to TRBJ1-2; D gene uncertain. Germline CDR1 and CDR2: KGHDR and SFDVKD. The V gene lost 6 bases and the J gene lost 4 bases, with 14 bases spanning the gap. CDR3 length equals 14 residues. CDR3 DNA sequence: TGTGCCACCAGTAGCGGGAGCGGCGGCTATGGCTACACCTTC. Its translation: CATSSGSGGYGYTF.

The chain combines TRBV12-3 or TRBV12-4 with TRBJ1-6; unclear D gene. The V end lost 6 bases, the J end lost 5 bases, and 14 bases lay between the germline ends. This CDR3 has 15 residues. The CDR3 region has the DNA TGTGCCAGCAGCCGCCGGGATATGCATAATTCACCCCTCCACTTT. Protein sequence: CASSRRDMHNSPLHF.

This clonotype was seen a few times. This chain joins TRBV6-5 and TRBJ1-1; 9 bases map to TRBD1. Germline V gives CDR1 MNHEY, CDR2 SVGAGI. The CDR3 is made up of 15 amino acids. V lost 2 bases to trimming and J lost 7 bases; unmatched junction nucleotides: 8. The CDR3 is CASSYVARTGDEAFF. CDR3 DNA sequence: TGTGCCAGCAGTTACGTCGCCAGGACAGGGGATGAAGCTTTCTTT.

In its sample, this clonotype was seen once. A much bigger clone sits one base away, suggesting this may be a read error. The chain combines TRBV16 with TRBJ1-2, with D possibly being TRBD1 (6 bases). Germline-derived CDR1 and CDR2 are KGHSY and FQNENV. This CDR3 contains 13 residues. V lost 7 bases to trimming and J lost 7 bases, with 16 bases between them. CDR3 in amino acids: CASILNRAGGYTF. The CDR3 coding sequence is TGTGCCAGCATCCTCAACAGGGCTGGTGGCTACACCTTC.

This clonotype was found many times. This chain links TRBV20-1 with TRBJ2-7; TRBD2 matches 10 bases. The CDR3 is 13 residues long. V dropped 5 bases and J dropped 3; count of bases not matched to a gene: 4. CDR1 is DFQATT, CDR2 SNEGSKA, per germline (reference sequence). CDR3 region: CSAPLAGYYEQYF. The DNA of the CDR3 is TGCAGTGCTCCACTAGCGGGATACTACGAGCAGTACTTC.

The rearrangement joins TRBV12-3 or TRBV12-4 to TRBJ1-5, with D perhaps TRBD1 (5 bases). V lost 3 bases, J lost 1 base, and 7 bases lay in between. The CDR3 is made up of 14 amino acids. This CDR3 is CASSLGGSNQPQHF. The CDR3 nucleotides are TGTGCCAGCAGTTTGGGGGGGAGCAATCAGCCCCAGCATTTT.

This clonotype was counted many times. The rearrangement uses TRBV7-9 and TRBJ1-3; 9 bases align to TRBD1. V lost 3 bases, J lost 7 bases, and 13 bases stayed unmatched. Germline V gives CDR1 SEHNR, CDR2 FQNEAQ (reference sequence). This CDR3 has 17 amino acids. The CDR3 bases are TGTGCCAGCAGCTTGGTGGGGACAGGGCTTCGGGGGAACACCATATATTTT. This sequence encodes CASSLVGTGLRGNTIYF.

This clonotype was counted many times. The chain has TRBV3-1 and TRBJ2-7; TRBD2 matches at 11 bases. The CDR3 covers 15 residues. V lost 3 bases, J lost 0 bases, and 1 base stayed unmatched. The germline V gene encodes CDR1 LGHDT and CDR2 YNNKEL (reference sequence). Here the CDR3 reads CASSHTSGSSYEQYF. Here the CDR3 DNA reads TGTGCCAGCAGCCACACTAGCGGGAGCTCCTACGAGCAGTACTTC.

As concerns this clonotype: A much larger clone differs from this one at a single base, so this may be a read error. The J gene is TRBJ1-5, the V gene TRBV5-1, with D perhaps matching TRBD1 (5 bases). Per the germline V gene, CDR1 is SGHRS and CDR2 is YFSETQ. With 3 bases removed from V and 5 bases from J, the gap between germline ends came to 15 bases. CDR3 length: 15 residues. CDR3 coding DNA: TGCGCCAGCAGCTGGGATCCAGGGACCTATCAGCCCCAGCATTTT. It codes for CASSWDPGTYQPQHF. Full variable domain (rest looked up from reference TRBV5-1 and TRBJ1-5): KAGVTQTPRYLIKTRGQQVTLSCSPISGHRSVSWYQQTPGQGLQFLFEYFSETQRNKGNFPGRFSGRQFSNSRSEMNVSTLELGDSALYLCASSWDPGTYQPQHFGDGTRLSIL.

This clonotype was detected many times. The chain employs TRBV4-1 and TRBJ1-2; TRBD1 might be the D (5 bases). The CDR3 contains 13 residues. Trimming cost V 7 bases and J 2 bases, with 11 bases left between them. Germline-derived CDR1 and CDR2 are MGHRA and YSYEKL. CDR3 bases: TGCGCCAGCACCCAGGGCAGCAACTATGGCTACACCTTC. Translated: CASTQGSNYGYTF.

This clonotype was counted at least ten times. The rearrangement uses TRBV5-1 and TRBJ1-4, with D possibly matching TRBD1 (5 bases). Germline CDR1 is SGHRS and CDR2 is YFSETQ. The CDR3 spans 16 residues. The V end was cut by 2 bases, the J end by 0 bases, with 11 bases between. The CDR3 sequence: CASSLRGAATNEKLFF. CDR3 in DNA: TGCGCCAGCAGCTTACGAGGGGCCGCAACTAATGAAAAACTGTTTTTT.

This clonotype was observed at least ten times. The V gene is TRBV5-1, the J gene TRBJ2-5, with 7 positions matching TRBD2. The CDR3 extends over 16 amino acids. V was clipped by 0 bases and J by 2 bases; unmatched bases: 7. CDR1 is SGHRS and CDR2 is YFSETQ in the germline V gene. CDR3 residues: CASSLAIGTTQETQYF. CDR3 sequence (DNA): TGCGCCAGCAGCTTGGCCATTGGGACTACACAAGAGACCCAGTACTTC.

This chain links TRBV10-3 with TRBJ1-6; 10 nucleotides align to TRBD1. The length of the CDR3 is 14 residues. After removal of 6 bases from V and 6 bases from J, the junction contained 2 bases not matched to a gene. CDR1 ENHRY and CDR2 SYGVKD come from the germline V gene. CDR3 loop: CAIRGDRGNSPLHF. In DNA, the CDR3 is TGTGCCATCAGGGGGGACAGGGGTAATTCACCCCTCCACTTT.

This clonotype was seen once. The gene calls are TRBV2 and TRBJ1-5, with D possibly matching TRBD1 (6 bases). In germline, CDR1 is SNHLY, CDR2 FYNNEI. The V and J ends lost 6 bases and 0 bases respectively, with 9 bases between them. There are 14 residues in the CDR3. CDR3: CASSQTGSNQPQHF. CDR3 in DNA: TGTGCCAGCAGCCAGACAGGTAGCAATCAGCCCCAGCATTTT.

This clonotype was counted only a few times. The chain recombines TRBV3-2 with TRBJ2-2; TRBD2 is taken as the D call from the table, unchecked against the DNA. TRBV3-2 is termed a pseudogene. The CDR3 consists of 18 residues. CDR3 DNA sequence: TGTGCCAGCAGCCCGGAAGGTAGCGTTAGGGTTAGCACCGGGGAGCTGTTTTTT. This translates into CASSPEGSVRVSTGELFF.

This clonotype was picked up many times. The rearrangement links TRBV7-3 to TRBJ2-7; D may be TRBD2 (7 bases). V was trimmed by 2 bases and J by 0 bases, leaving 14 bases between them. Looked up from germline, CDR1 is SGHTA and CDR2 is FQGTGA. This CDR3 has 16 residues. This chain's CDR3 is CASSLEGGGHSYEQYF. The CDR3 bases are TGTGCCAGCAGCTTAGAAGGGGGGGGCCACTCCTACGAGCAGTACTTC.

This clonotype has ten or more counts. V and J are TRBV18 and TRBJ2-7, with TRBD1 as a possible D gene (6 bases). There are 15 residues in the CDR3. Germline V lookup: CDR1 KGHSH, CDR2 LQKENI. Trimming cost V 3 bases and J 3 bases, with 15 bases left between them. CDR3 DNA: TGTGCCAGCTCACCCCACCGGGACAAACTCTACGAGCAGTACTTC. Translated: CASSPHRDKLYEQYF.

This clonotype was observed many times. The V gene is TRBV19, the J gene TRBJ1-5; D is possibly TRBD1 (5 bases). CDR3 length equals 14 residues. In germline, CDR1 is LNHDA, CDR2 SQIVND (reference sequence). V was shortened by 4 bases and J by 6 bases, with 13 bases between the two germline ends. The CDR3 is CASSRDRQSQPQHF. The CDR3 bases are TGTGCCAGTAGTAGAGACAGACAGTCTCAGCCCCAGCATTTT.

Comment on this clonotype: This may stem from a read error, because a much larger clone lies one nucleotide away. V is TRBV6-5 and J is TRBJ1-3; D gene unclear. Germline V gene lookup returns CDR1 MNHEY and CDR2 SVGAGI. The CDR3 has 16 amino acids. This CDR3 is CASSHSEVPSGNTIYF. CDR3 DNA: TGTGCCAGCAGTCACTCGGAGGTACCCTCTGGAAACACCATATATTTT.

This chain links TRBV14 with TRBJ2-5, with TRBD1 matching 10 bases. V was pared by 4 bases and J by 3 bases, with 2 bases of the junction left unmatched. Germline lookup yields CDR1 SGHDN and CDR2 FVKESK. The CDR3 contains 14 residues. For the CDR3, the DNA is TGTGCCAGCAGCCGAGGACAGGGGGAAGAGACCCAGTACTTC. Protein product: CASSRGQGEETQYF.

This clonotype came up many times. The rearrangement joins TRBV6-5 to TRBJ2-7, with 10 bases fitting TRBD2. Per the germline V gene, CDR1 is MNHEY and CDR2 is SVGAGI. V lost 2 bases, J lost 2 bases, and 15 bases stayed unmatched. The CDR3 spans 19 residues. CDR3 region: CASSYRGQTTSGTPYEQYF. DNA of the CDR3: TGTGCCAGCAGTTACCGGGGACAGACCACTAGCGGGACCCCCTACGAGCAGTACTTC.

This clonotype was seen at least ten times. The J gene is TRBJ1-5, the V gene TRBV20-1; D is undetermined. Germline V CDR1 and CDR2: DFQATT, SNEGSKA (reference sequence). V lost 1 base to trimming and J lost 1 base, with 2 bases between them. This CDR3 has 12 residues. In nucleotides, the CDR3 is TGCAGTGCTAGAGTCAGCAATCAGCCCCAGCATTTT. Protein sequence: CSARVSNQPQHF.

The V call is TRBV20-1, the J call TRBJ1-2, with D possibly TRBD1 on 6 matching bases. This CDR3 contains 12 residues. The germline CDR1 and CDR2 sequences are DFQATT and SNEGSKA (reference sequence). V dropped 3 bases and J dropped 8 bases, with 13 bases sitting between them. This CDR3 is CSARRGAGGYTF. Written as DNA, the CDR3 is TGCAGTGCTAGGCGGGGGGCAGGAGGCTACACCTTC.